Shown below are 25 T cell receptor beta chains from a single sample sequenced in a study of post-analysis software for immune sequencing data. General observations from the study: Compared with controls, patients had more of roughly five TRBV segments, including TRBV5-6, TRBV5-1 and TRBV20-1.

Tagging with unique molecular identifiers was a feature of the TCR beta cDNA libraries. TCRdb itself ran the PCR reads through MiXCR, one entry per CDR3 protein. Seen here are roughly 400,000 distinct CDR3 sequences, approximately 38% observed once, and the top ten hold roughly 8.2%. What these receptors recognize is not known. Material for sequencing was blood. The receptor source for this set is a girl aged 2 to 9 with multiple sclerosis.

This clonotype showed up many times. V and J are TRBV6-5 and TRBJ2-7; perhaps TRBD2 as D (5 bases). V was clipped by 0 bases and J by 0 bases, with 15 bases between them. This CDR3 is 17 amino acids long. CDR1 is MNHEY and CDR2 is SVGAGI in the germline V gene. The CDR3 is CASSYSLAGDSSYEQYF. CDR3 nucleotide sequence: TGTGCCAGCAGTTACTCCCTAGCCGGCGATAGCTCCTACGAGCAGTACTTC.

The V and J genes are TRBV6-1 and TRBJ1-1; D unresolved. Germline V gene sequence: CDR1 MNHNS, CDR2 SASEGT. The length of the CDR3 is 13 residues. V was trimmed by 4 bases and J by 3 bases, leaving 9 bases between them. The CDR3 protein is CASSVNHDTEAFF. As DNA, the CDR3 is TGTGCCAGCAGTGTAAATCACGACACTGAAGCTTTCTTT.

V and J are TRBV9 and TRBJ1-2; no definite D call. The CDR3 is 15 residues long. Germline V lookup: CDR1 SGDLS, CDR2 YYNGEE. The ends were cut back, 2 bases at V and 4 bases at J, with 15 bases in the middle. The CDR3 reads CASSVGEATSYGYTF. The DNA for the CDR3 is TGTGCCAGCAGCGTCGGGGAGGCTACCAGCTATGGCTACACCTTC.

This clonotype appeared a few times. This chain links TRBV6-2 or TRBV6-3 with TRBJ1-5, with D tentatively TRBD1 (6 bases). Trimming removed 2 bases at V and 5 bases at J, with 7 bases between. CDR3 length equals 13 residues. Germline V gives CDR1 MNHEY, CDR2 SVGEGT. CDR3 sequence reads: CASSYPGDQPQHF. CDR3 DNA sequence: TGTGCCAGCAGTTACCCAGGGGATCAGCCCCAGCATTTT.

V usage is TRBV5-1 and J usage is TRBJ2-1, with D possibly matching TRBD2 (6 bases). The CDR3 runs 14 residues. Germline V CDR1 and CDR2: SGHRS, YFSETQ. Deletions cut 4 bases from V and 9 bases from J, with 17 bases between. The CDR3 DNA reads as TGCGCCAGCAGCATTGGGGGGTCGGGCGCTGAGCAGTTCTTC. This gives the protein CASSIGGSGAEQFF.

The CDR3 protein is CASSYTRVGGTQYF. Here the CDR3 DNA reads TGTGCCAGCAGTTACACCAGGGTTGGGGGGACCCAGTACTTC. The rearrangement joins TRBV6-6 to TRBJ2-5, with D perhaps matching TRBD1 or TRBD2 (5 bases each). The CDR3 contains 14 residues. Deletions cut 2 bases from V and 7 bases from J, with 14 bases between. Looked up from germline, CDR1 is MNHNY and CDR2 is SVGAGI (reference sequence).

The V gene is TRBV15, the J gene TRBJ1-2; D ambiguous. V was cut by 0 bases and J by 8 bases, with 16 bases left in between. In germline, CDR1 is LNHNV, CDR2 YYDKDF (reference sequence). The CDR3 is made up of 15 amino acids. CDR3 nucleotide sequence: TGTGCCACCAGCAGAGAGGGGTGGGGAACTAGGGGCTACACCTTC. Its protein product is CATSREGWGTRGYTF.

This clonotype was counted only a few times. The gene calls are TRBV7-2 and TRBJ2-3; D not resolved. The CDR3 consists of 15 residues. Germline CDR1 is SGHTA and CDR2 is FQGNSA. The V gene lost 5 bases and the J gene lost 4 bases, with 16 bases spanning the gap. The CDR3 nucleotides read TGTGCCAGCAGCCGAACCCGGGCAACAGCAGATACGCAGTATTTT. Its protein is CASSRTRATADTQYF.

The CDR3 spells CSVDGLAGGNDEQFF. Here the CDR3 DNA reads TGCAGCGTGGATGGACTAGCGGGAGGTAACGATGAGCAGTTCTTC. The chain is built from TRBV29-1 and TRBJ2-1, with TRBD2 matching 14 bases. This CDR3 contains 15 residues. In germline, CDR1 is SQVTM, CDR2 ANQGSEA. The V gene end was trimmed by 6 bases and the J gene end by 8 bases; junction bases not matched to a gene: 9.

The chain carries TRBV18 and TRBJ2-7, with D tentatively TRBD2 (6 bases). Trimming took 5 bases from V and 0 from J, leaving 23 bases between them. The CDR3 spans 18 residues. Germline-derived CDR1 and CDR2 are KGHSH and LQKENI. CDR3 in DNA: TGTGCCAGCTCAAGGGAGGACGGATCCGACTTGAGCTCCTACGAGCAGTACTTC. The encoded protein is CASSREDGSDLSSYEQYF.

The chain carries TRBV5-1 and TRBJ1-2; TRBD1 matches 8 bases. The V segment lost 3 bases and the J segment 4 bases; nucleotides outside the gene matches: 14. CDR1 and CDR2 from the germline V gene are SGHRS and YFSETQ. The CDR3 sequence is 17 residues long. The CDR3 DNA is TGCGCCAGCAGCTCTAAGACTCGGACAGGGATCTCCTATGGCTACACCTTC. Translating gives CASSSKTRTGISYGYTF.

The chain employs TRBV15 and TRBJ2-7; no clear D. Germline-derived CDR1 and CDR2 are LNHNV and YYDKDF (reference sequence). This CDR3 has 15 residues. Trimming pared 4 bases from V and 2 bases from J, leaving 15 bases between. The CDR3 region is CATSKVSPPAYEQYF. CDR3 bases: TGTGCCACCAGCAAGGTCAGTCCGCCAGCCTACGAGCAGTACTTC.

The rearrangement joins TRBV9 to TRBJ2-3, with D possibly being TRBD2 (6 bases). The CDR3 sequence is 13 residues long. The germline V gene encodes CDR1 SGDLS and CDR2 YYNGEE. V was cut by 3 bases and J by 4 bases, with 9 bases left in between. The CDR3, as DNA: TGTGCCAGCAGCGGGCGACTAGCAGATACGCAGTATTTT. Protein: CASSGRLADTQYF. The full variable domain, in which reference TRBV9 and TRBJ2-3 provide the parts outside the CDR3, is DSGVTQTPKHLITATGQRVTLRCSPRSGDLSVYWYQQSLDQGLQFLIQYYNGEERAKGNILERFSAQQFPDLHSELNLSSLELGDSALYFCASSGRLADTQYFGPGTRLTVL.

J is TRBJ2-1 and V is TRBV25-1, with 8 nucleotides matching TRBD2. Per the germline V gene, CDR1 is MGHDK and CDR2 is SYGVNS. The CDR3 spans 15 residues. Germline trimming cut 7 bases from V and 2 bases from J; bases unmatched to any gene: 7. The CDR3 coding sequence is TGTGCCAGCACCCGGGAGGGCAGCACCTACAATGAGCAGTTCTTC. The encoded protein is CASTREGSTYNEQFF.

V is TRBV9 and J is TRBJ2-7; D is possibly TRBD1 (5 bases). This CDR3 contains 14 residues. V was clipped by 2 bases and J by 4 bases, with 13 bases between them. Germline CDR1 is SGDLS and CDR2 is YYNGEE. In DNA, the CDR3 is TGTGCCAGCAGCGTCCTAGGGGAATCATACGAGCAGTACTTC. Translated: CASSVLGESYEQYF. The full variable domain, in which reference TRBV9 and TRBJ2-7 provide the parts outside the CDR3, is DSGVTQTPKHLITATGQRVTLRCSPRSGDLSVYWYQQSLDQGLQFLIQYYNGEERAKGNILERFSAQQFPDLHSELNLSSLELGDSALYFCASSVLGESYEQYFGPGTRLTVT.

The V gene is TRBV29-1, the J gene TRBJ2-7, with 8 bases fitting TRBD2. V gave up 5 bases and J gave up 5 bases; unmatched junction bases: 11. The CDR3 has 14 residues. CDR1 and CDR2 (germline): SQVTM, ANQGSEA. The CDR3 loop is CSVRSSGRTHEQYF. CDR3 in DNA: TGCAGCGTTAGGTCCAGCGGGAGAACCCACGAGCAGTACTTC.

DNA of the CDR3: TGCGCCAGCAGCTTGGCGTGGCGGGGCTTATACAATGAGCAGTTCTTC. It specifies CASSLAWRGLYNEQFF. The gene calls are TRBV5-1 and TRBJ2-1; a weak D match, TRBD2 (6 bases). V lost 0 bases and J lost 4, with 14 bases in between. This CDR3 is 16 amino acids long. Germline V CDR1 and CDR2: SGHRS, YFSETQ.

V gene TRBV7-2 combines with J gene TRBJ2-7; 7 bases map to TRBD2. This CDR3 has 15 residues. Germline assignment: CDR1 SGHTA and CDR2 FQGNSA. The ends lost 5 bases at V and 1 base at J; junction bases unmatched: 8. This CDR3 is CASSPSTSASYEQYF. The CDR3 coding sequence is TGTGCCAGCAGCCCGTCCACTAGCGCTTCCTACGAGCAGTACTTC.

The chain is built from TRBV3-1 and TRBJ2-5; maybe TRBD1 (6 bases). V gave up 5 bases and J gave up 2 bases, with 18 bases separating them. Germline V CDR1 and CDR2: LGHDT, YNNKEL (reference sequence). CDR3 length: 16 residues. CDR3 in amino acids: CASSRGRTAFQETQYF. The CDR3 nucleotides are TGTGCCAGCAGCAGGGGAAGGACAGCCTTTCAAGAGACCCAGTACTTC.

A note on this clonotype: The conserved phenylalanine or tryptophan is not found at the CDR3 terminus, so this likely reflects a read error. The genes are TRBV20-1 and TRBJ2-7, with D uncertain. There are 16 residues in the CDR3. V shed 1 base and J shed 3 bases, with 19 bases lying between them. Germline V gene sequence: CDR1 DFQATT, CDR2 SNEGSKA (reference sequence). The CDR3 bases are TGCAGTGCTAGAGTCATAGTTGGCCAATTAAGCTACGAGCAGTACCTC. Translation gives CSARVIVGQLSYEQYL.

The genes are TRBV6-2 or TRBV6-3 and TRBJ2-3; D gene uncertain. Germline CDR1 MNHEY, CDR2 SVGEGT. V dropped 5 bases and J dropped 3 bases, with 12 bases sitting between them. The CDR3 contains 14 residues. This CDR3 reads CASSKSVGTDTQYF. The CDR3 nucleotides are TGTGCCAGCAGTAAAAGTGTGGGGACAGATACGCAGTATTTT.

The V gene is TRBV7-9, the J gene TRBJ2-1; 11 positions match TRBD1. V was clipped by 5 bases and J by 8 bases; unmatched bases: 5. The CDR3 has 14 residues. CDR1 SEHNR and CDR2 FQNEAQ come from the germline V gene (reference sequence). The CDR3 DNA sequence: TGTGCCAGCAGCCCTGGACAGGGGGCCGATGAGCAGTTCTTC. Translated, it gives CASSPGQGADEQFF. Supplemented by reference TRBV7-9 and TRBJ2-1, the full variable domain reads DTGVSQNPRHKITKRGQNVTFRCDPISEHNRLYWYRQTLGQGPEFLTYFQNEAQLEKSRLLSDRFSAERPKGSFSTLEIQRTEQGDSAMYLCASSPGQGADEQFFGPGTRLTVL.

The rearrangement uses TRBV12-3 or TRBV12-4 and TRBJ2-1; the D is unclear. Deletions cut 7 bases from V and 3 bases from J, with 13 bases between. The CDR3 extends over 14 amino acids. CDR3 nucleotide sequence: TGTGCCAGCATCATGGACGGCCTCTACAATGAGCAGTTCTTC. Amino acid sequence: CASIMDGLYNEQFF.

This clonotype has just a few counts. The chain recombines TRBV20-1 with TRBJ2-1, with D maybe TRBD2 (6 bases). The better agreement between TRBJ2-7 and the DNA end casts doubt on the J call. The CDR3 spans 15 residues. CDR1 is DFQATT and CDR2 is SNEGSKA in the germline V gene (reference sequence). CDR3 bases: TGCAGTGCTAGCCAATATGGCGGGACCTACAATGAGCAGTACTTC. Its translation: CSASQYGGTYNEQYF.

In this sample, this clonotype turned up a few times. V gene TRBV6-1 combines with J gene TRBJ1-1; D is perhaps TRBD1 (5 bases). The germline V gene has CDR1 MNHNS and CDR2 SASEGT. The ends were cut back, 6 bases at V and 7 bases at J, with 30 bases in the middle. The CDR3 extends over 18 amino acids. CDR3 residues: CASRTGGEGPLNVIEAFF. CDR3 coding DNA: TGTGCCAGCAGGACTGGGGGGGAGGGACCTCTCAACGTCATTGAAGCTTTCTTT.